The clone carrying this T cell receptor (beta chain) was found a few times. The assay was immunoSEQ multiplex PCR, and TCRdb's table has in-frame clones only and misses some. This table has about 180,000 clones, nearly 90% appearing once. V trimming: 3 bases; J trimming: 5 bases; junction bases outside the gene matches: 9. Germline V gives CDR1 LNHDA, CDR2 SQIVND (reference sequence). CDR3 length equals 16 residues. The source of the sample is a study of blood T cell repertoires in COVID-19. Study-level background: Sample material is recorded as cDNA or gDNA derived from T cells, B-cell-depleted T cells, or PBMCs.

The origin of this receptor is a woman aged 40 to 50 with acute COVID-19. Sequencing input: PBMCs or T cells enriched from blood (not recorded which). This chain uses TRBV19 with TRBJ2-2; 7 nucleotides agree with TRBD2. CDR3 nucleotide sequence: TGTGCCAGTAGTATCCTGGGAGTGGGGGGGACCGGGGAGCTGTTTTTT. It is translated as CASSILGVGGTGELFF.